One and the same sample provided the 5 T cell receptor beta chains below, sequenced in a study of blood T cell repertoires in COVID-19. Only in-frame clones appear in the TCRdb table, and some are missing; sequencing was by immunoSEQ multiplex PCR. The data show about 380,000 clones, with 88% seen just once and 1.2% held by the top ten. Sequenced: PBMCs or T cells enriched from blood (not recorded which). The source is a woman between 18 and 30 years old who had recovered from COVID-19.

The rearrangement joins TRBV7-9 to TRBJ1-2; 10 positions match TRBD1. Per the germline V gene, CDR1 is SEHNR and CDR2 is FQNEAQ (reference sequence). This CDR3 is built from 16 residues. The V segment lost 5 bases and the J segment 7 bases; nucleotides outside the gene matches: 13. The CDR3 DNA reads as TGTGCCAGCAGCCCCTCCCCGGGACAGGGGTTAGGTGGCTACACCTTC. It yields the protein CASSPSPGQGLGGYTF. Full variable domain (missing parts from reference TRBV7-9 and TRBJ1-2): DTGVSQNPRHKITKRGQNVTFRCDPISEHNRLYWYRQTLGQGPEFLTYFQNEAQLEKSRLLSDRFSAERPKGSFSTLEIQRTEQGDSAMYLCASSPSPGQGLGGYTFGSGTRLTVV.

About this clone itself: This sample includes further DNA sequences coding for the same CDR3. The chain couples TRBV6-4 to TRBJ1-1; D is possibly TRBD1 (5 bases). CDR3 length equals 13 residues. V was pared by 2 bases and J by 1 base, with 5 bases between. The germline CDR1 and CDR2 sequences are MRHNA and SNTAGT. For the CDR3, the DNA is TGTGCCAGCAGTGACGGGGCGAACACTGAAGCTTTCTTT. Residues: CASSDGANTEAFF.

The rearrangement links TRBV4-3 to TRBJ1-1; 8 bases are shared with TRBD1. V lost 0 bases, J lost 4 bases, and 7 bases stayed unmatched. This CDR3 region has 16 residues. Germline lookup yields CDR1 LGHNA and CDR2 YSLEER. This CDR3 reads CASSQDYLQGATEAFF. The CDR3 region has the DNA TGCGCCAGCAGCCAAGACTATCTCCAGGGGGCCACTGAAGCTTTCTTT.

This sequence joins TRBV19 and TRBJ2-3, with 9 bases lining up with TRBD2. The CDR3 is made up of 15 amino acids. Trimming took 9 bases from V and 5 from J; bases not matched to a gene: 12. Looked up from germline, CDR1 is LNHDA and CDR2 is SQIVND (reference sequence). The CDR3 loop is CASALGGGAIDTQYF. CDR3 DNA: TGTGCCAGCGCCCTTGGCGGGGGGGCGATAGATACGCAGTATTTT.

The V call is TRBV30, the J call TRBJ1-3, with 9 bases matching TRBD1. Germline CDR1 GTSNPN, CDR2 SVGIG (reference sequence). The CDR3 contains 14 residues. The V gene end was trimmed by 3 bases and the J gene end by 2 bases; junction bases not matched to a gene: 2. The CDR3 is CAWRTGGTGNTIYF. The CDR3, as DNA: TGTGCCTGGAGAACAGGGGGCACTGGAAACACCATATATTTT.